The 30 T cell receptor beta chains reported below all come from one sample, sequenced in a study of blood T cell repertoires in COVID-19. Produced via immunoSEQ multiplex PCR; TCRdb's table is partial and in-frame only. The sample yields about 240,000 clones, around 83% seen once. Input material: peripheral blood. The receptor source for this set is a woman aged 45-65 years with COVID-19, enrolled during active disease.

This chain joins TRBV19 and TRBJ1-4, with no clear D. Germline V lookup: CDR1 LNHDA, CDR2 SQIVND (reference sequence). Trimming left V 1 base short and J 5 bases short, with 11 bases between. The CDR3 is 15 residues long. Written as DNA, the CDR3 is TGTGCCAGTAGTATAGGGAGGAATTTAAATGAAAAACTGTTTTTT. This translates into CASSIGRNLNEKLFF.

The chain employs TRBV27 and TRBJ2-5; maybe TRBD2 (5 bases). The ends were cut back, 3 bases at V and 2 bases at J, with 16 bases in the middle. The germline V gene has CDR1 MNHEY and CDR2 SMNVEV (reference sequence). The length of the CDR3 is 16 residues. CDR3 loop: CASSFSGRGSQETQYF. As DNA, the CDR3 is TGTGCCAGCAGTTTTTCCGGCCGGGGATCTCAAGAGACCCAGTACTTC.

V is TRBV7-6 and J is TRBJ2-7; 10 bases match TRBD2. J lost 4 bases, V lost 1 base, and 4 bases had no gene match. Looked up from germline, CDR1 is SGHVS and CDR2 is FNYEAQ. The CDR3 totals 15 residues. The CDR3 sequence is CASSLEQRGGYEQYF. The CDR3 nucleotides are TGTGCCAGCAGCTTAGAGCAGCGGGGGGGTTACGAGCAGTACTTC.

The V and J genes are TRBV19 and TRBJ1-2; D remains ambiguous. Looked up from germline, CDR1 is LNHDA and CDR2 is SQIVND (reference sequence). The CDR3 runs 14 residues. V was shortened by 1 base and J by 5 bases, with 11 bases between the two germline ends. The CDR3 spells CASSIGGSSYGYTF. The CDR3 bases are TGTGCCAGTAGTATAGGAGGGAGTTCATATGGCTACACCTTC.

The chain has TRBV30 and TRBJ2-1, with TRBD1 identical over 10 bases. J gave up 9 bases and V 3 bases, and 17 bases lay outside the gene matches. This CDR3 has 17 residues. Germline V CDR1 and CDR2: GTSNPN, SVGIG (reference sequence). The CDR3: CAWRPGRTGGLLGEQFF. The CDR3 region has the DNA TGTGCCTGGAGGCCAGGAAGGACAGGGGGTCTTTTAGGTGAGCAGTTCTTC.

V usage is TRBV5-6 and J usage is TRBJ1-2; 7 bases align to TRBD1. V lost 2 bases to trimming and J lost 7 bases; unmatched junction nucleotides: 2. The CDR3 totals 12 residues. Germline CDR1 is SGHDT and CDR2 is YYEEEE. The CDR3 DNA sequence: TGTGCCAGCAGCTTACAGGGGACTGGCTACACCTTC. Its translation: CASSLQGTGYTF.

CDR3 DNA sequence: TGTGCCAGCAGCTTAGACAGGTCGCGGGACACTGAAGCTTTCTTT. The encoded protein is CASSLDRSRDTEAFF. J is TRBJ1-1 and V is TRBV11-2; D gene ambiguous. The CDR3 runs 15 residues. Between the trimmed V and J ends, which lost 0 bases and 3 bases, there was a span of 11 bases. Germline V gives CDR1 SGHAT, CDR2 FQNNGV.

The chain recombines TRBV10-3 with TRBJ1-4, with no clear D. From germline, CDR1 is ENHRY and CDR2 SYGVKD. Between the trimmed V and J ends, which lost 4 bases and 5 bases, there was a span of 5 bases. The CDR3 is made up of 12 amino acids. CDR3: CAISVENEKLFF. CDR3 DNA sequence: TGTGCCATCAGTGTTGAGAATGAAAAACTGTTTTTT.

The chain is built from TRBV5-8 and TRBJ1-4; 7 positions agree with TRBD1. The CDR3 is 15 residues long. CDR1 SGHTS and CDR2 YDEGEE come from the germline V gene. V lost 4 bases to trimming and J lost 0 bases; unmatched junction nucleotides: 3. The CDR3, as DNA: TGTGCCAGCAGCACTGGACAGGCAACTAATGAAAAACTGTTTTTT. Translation gives CASSTGQATNEKLFF.

The V call is TRBV6-1, the J call TRBJ2-3, with D perhaps TRBD2 (6 bases). CDR1 is MNHNS, CDR2 SASEGT, per germline. Trimming shortened V by 2 bases and J by 1 base, and 19 bases separated the two germline ends. The CDR3 is made up of 18 amino acids. The CDR3 sequence is CASSEQLKGPGGTDTQYF. The DNA for the CDR3 is TGTGCCAGCAGTGAACAGCTGAAAGGACCGGGGGGCACAGATACGCAGTATTTT.

This rearrangement joins TRBV10-3 to TRBJ2-7; D is possibly TRBD1 (5 bases). Trimming left V 5 bases short and J 5 bases short, with 10 bases between. The CDR3 loop spans 12 amino acids. Germline V CDR1 and CDR2: ENHRY, SYGVKD. The DNA of the CDR3 is TGTGCCATCAGTTCCAGGGTGGACGAGCAGTACTTC. Translating it yields CAISSRVDEQYF.

V is TRBV28 and J is TRBJ1-5; no reliable D call. This CDR3 region has 15 residues. The germline V gene has CDR1 MDHEN and CDR2 SYDVKM. The V gene lost 7 bases and the J gene lost 0 bases, with 13 bases spanning the gap. In DNA, the CDR3 is TGTGCCAGCACCCCGCCCACATATAGCAATCAGCCCCAGCATTTT. Translation: CASTPPTYSNQPQHF.

This clone appeared once. Within the sample, other DNA sequences also encode this same CDR3. The CDR3 loop reads CASSPDSSYEQYF. The CDR3 DNA follows: TGTGCCAGCAGCCCGGACAGCTCCTACGAGCAGTACTTC. The chain combines TRBV7-9 with TRBJ2-7, with a weak D call TRBD1 (6 bases). Per germline, CDR1 SEHNR and CDR2 FQNEAQ (reference sequence). Trimming took off 5 bases at V and 0 bases at J, with 8 bases between the two ends. This CDR3 is built from 13 residues.

The rearrangement joins TRBV10-3 to TRBJ1-6, with 9 bases lining up with TRBD1. The CDR3 totals 16 residues. V lost 3 bases to trimming and J lost 7 bases; unmatched junction nucleotides: 7. Germline values: CDR1 ENHRY, CDR2 SYGVKD. The CDR3 spells CAISDPQGARNSPLHF. The CDR3 nucleotides are TGTGCCATCAGTGATCCACAGGGGGCGCGCAATTCACCCCTCCACTTT.

The chain couples TRBV11-3 to TRBJ2-6, with 8 bases aligning to TRBD1. CDR3 length equals 16 residues. The J segment lost 4 bases and the V segment lost 5 bases, leaving 7 bases of the junction unmatched. Germline CDR1 and CDR2: SGHNT and YENEEA. DNA for the CDR3: TGTGCCAGCAGCGACAGGGGCTCTTACGGGGCCAACGTCCTGACTTTC. Translating gives CASSDRGSYGANVLTF.

The V call is TRBV21-1, the J call TRBJ1-5. TRBV21-1 is noted as a pseudogene. The CDR3 is made up of 13 amino acids. In DNA form, the CDR3 reads TGTGCCAGCAGCCTACCTCGAGATCAGCCCCAGCATTTT. This codes for CASSLPRDQPQHF.

The chain couples TRBV7-8 to TRBJ2-5, with TRBD2 identical over 10 bases. J gave up 5 bases and V 3 bases, and 3 bases lay outside the gene matches. Germline V lookup: CDR1 SGHVS, CDR2 FQNEAQ. The CDR3 loop spans 14 amino acids. Here the CDR3 DNA reads TGTGCCAGCAGCTTGAGCGGGGGGGCCGAGACCCAGTACTTC. Translating gives CASSLSGGAETQYF.

The genes are TRBV25-1 and TRBJ1-5; D might be TRBD1 (5 bases). This CDR3 region has 13 residues. The germline V gene encodes CDR1 MGHDK and CDR2 SYGVNS. Trimming removed 4 bases at V and 9 bases at J, with 13 bases between. The CDR3 DNA follows: TGTGCCAGCAGTGCGACAGCCTCGGGGCCCCAGCATTTT. It specifies CASSATASGPQHF.

The genes are TRBV5-1 and TRBJ2-7; 7 bases map to TRBD2. The CDR3 extends over 13 amino acids. Trimming took 4 bases from V and 3 from J; bases not matched to a gene: 4. Looked up from germline, CDR1 is SGHRS and CDR2 is YFSETQ. CDR3 DNA: TGCGCCAGCAGCCCCCGGACTAGCTACGAGCAGTACTTC. It yields the protein CASSPRTSYEQYF.

The gene calls are TRBV25-1 and TRBJ2-2; the D gene is possibly TRBD2 (5 bases). Germline assignment: CDR1 MGHDK and CDR2 SYGVNS. The length of the CDR3 is 14 residues. V was trimmed by 5 bases and J by 7 bases, leaving 14 bases between them. Here the CDR3 DNA reads TGTGCCAGCAGTCCCACCATGGCGGGCGGGGAGCTGTTTTTT. Its protein product is CASSPTMAGGELFF.

The rearrangement uses TRBV6-5 and TRBJ1-2, with TRBD1 identical over 10 bases. With 4 bases clipped from V and 4 bases from J, the junction kept 9 bases outside the gene matches. This CDR3 has 16 amino acids. Germline lookup yields CDR1 MNHEY and CDR2 SVGAGI. CDR3 protein: CASSSLPGQGSYGYTF. CDR3 nucleotide sequence: TGTGCCAGCAGTTCCCTCCCGGGACAGGGGAGCTATGGCTACACCTTC.

This chain uses TRBV5-4 with TRBJ2-6; TRBD1 matches 7 bases. With 2 bases clipped from V and 0 bases from J, the junction kept 8 bases outside the gene matches. The germline gives CDR1 SGHNT, CDR2 YYREEE (reference sequence). The CDR3 covers 18 residues. CDR3 loop: CASSFRTGGTSGANVLTF. The CDR3 region has the DNA TGTGCCAGCAGCTTTCGGACAGGCGGCACCTCTGGGGCCAACGTCCTGACTTTC.

This rearrangement joins TRBV7-2 to TRBJ1-2, with D possibly TRBD1 on 6 matching bases. Germline V gene sequence: CDR1 SGHTA, CDR2 FQGNSA. The CDR3 loop spans 13 amino acids. Trimming took 3 bases from V and 8 from J, leaving 13 bases between them. The CDR3 DNA sequence: TGTGCCAGCAGCTTTATCGCAGGGGAGGGCTACACCTTC. Amino acids: CASSFIAGEGYTF.

This clone was observed once. The chain couples TRBV27 to TRBJ1-5; D may be TRBD1 (5 bases). The CDR3 loop spans 14 amino acids. V lost 5 bases to trimming and J lost 0 bases, with 8 bases between them. Germline V gives CDR1 MNHEY, CDR2 SMNVEV (reference sequence). CDR3 loop: CASSRQSSNQPQHF. The CDR3 coding sequence is TGTGCCAGCAGTCGACAGAGTAGCAATCAGCCCCAGCATTTT.

The DNA for the CDR3 is TGTGCCAGTAGTCTGGACAGTTATAGCAATCAGCCCCAGCATTTT. Its protein is CASSLDSYSNQPQHF. The chain recombines TRBV19 with TRBJ1-5; a possible D gene is TRBD1 (6 bases). This CDR3 is 15 amino acids long. From germline, CDR1 is LNHDA and CDR2 SQIVND (reference sequence). V shed 5 bases and J shed 0 bases, with 11 bases lying between them.

This chain uses TRBV29-1 with TRBJ2-7, with a weak D call TRBD2 (7 bases). Germline assignment: CDR1 SQVTM and CDR2 ANQGSEA. Trimming stripped 4 bases from V and 0 bases from J, with 13 bases between. The CDR3 runs 14 residues. CDR3 DNA: TGCAGCGTTGTTAAGGGGGGGTCCTCCTACGAGCAGTACTTC. This sequence encodes CSVVKGGSSYEQYF.

J is TRBJ1-6 and V is TRBV27; unclear D gene. This CDR3 has 13 residues. Germline V gene data show CDR1 as MNHEY and CDR2 as SMNVEV (reference sequence). The V gene lost 2 bases and the J gene lost 13 bases, with 12 bases spanning the gap. Written as DNA, the CDR3 is TGTGCCAGCAGTTTAAGAGAGGGTTCGCCCCTCCACTTT. Translating gives CASSLREGSPLHF.

The table lists this clone with a count of one. The V and J genes are TRBV15 and TRBJ2-6, with D tentatively TRBD2 (7 bases). The CDR3 consists of 16 residues. The germline V and J ends were trimmed by 5 bases and 1 base, with 12 bases remaining between them. Germline assignment: CDR1 LNHNV and CDR2 YYDKDF (reference sequence). This chain's CDR3 is CATSLRGGSGANVLTF. The CDR3, as DNA: TGTGCCACCAGCTTGAGGGGGGGGTCTGGGGCCAACGTCCTGACTTTC.

V gene TRBV5-5 combines with J gene TRBJ1-2; D may be TRBD1 (5 bases). Trimming removed 3 bases from V and 8 bases from J, with 17 bases in between. The V gene's germline CDR1 is SGHKS and CDR2 YYEKEE (reference sequence). The CDR3 has 14 amino acids. CDR3 in DNA: TGTGCCAGCAGCTCCCGGCGGGGCGCAGACGGCTACACCTTC. Translating gives CASSSRRGADGYTF.

The chain joins TRBV10-3 to TRBJ2-3, with D perhaps matching TRBD2 (6 bases). CDR1 and CDR2 from the germline V gene are ENHRY and SYGVKD. The V end was cut by 8 bases, the J end by 3 bases, with 15 bases between. The CDR3 has 14 residues. The CDR3 DNA reads TGTGCCATCGAGGCGAGTCGGGGGACAGATACGCAGTATTTT. It is translated as CAIEASRGTDTQYF.